This is a list of T cell receptor beta chains from one sample in a study of blood T cell repertoires in COVID-19. The repertoire was sequenced with immunoSEQ multiplex PCR; TCRdb's copy has only in-frame clones and lacks some. This sample carries approximately 400,000 clones, roughly four fifths of them seen once, and the ten largest clones take 5% to 5.5%. Sequencing input: PBMCs or T cells enriched from blood (not recorded which). These receptors originate from a woman aged 45-60 years who had recovered from COVID-19. Both conserved end residues are part of each CDR3. Fields, in order: V gene, J gene, clone size, D gene, CDR3 DNA, CDR3 protein. A D gene is named only where the DNA matches it firmly. Clone size is shown for a subset of rows, as once, few, many or a class of expanded clone.

V: TRBV20-1
J: TRBJ1-2
size: -
D: -
DNA: TGCAGCGGGCCGGCAGGGGAGGGCTACACCTTC
CDR3: CSGPAGEGYTF

V: TRBV20-1
J: TRBJ1-2
size: -
D: -
DNA: TGCAGTGCTAGAACCGGGGATGGCTACACCTTC
CDR3: CSARTGDGYTF

V: TRBV2
J: TRBJ2-1
size: -
D: -
DNA: TGTGCCAGCCGCAACAGGGTAGGGACCTACAATGAGCAGTTCTTC
CDR3: CASRNRVGTYNEQFF

V: TRBV7-3
J: TRBJ1-1
size: few
D: -
DNA: TGTGCCAGCAGCTTAAACAGGGACACTGAAGCTTTCTTT
CDR3: CASSLNRDTEAFF

V: TRBV4-2
J: TRBJ1-2
size: -
D: TRBD1
DNA: TGTGCCAGCAGCCGCACGGACAGGGGGCTTGATGGCTACACCTTC
CDR3: CASSRTDRGLDGYTF

V: TRBV2
J: TRBJ2-5
size: once
D: -
DNA: TGTGCCAGCTCGACTAGGGATGAGACCCAGTACTTC
CDR3: CASSTRDETQYF

V: TRBV5-1
J: TRBJ2-7
size: -
D: TRBD2
DNA: TGCGCCAGCAGCTTTGGGAACAGCGGGGGGAACTACGAGCAGTACTTC
CDR3: CASSFGNSGGNYEQYF

V: TRBV29-1
J: TRBJ1-1
size: once
D: -
DNA: TGCAGCGCTGGGAGGCTCATGAACACTGAAGCTTTCTTT
CDR3: CSAGRLMNTEAFF

V: TRBV28
J: TRBJ1-6
size: -
D: -
DNA: TGTGCCAGCAGTCCCGACTTCTTTTCTTCACCCCTCCACTTT
CDR3: CASSPDFFSSPLHF

V: TRBV29-1
J: TRBJ2-1
size: -
D: -
DNA: TGCAGCGTTGGGGGGCTTCAGAACAATGAGCAGTTCTTC
CDR3: CSVGGLQNNEQFF

V: TRBV7-2
J: TRBJ2-5
size: -
D: -
DNA: TGTGCCAGCAGCCTACAGGGCGAAAAGACCCAGTACTTC
CDR3: CASSLQGEKTQYF

V: TRBV29-1
J: TRBJ2-3
size: few
D: TRBD2
DNA: TGCAGCGTTGCAGGACTAGCGGCGTACACAGATACGCAGTATTTT
CDR3: CSVAGLAAYTDTQYF

V: TRBV20-1
J: TRBJ1-1
size: -
D: -
DNA: TGCAGTGCCAAAGTGGGCACTCGGGCTTTCTTT
CDR3: CSAKVGTRAFF

V: TRBV15
J: TRBJ1-1
size: many
D: -
DNA: TGTGCCACCAGCAGAGGGGAGACGTACACTGAAGCTTTCTTT
CDR3: CATSRGETYTEAFF

V: TRBV5-1
J: TRBJ1-6
size: once
D: -
DNA: TGCGCCAGCAGCTTAGTCGAGGGCGGACGGAGTAGCTCCTATAATTCACCCCTCCACTTT
CDR3: CASSLVEGGRSSSYNSPLHF

V: TRBV5-1
J: TRBJ1-2
size: -
D: -
DNA: TGCGCCAGCAGCTCCGCAGGGACACCGAATTATGGCTACACCTTC
CDR3: CASSSAGTPNYGYTF

V: TRBV7-3
J: TRBJ1-5
size: -
D: -
DNA: TGTGCCAGCAGCTCCGAACCCGGGGGGCAGCCCCAGCATTTT
CDR3: CASSSEPGGQPQHF

V: TRBV3-1/TRBV3-2
J: TRBJ1-5
size: -
D: -
DNA: TGTGCCAGCAGCCAAGATAAGCAACAGAAGAATCAGCCCCAGCATTTT
CDR3: CASSQDKQQKNQPQHF

V: TRBV11-3
J: TRBJ2-2
size: once
D: TRBD1
DNA: TGTGCCAGCAGCTTAATCCAAGACAGGGGGGACACCGGGGAGCTGTTTTTT
CDR3: CASSLIQDRGDTGELFF

V: TRBV12-3/TRBV12-4
J: TRBJ1-2
size: -
D: TRBD1
DNA: TGTGCCAGCAGTCCGGACAGGGGGCACGGCTACACCTTC
CDR3: CASSPDRGHGYTF

V: TRBV7-2
J: TRBJ1-4
size: -
D: -
DNA: TGTGCCAGCAGCTTAGGCGGGAGGGGAAGTGAAAAACTGTTTTTT
CDR3: CASSLGGRGSEKLFF

V: TRBV5-5
J: TRBJ2-1
size: -
D: TRBD1
DNA: TGTGCCAGTCAGGGGGCGAGATGGGATGAGCAGTTCTTC
CDR3: CASQGARWDEQFF

V: TRBV7-2
J: TRBJ1-1
size: -
D: -
DNA: TGTGCCAGCAGCTTAGGGGGGGGACATTACACTGAAGCTTTCTTT
CDR3: CASSLGGGHYTEAFF

V: TRBV19
J: TRBJ2-7
size: -
D: TRBD1
DNA: TGTGCCAGCAGGGGACAGAGCTCCTACGAGCAGTACTTC
CDR3: CASRGQSSYEQYF

V: TRBV2
J: TRBJ2-2
size: -
D: -
DNA: TGTGCCAGCGAGGGTTCTATAGGACGCGCGGCCGGGGAGCTGTTTTTT
CDR3: CASEGSIGRAAGELFF

V: TRBV2
J: TRBJ1-1
size: -
D: TRBD1
DNA: TGTGCCAGCAGTGAAAGGGACAGGGGTGTATTCACTGAAGCTTTCTTT
CDR3: CASSERDRGVFTEAFF

V: TRBV12-5
J: TRBJ1-1
size: -
D: -
DNA: TGTGCTAGTGGCCCGGTTGGCACTGAAGCTTTCTTT
CDR3: CASGPVGTEAFF

V: TRBV5-4
J: TRBJ2-7
size: -
D: -
DNA: TGTGCCAGCAGCTTGCTCCAGGGTGTAGGGAACACCTTATACTTC
CDR3: CASSLLQGVGNTLYF

V: TRBV19
J: TRBJ1-2
size: -
D: TRBD1
DNA: TGTGCCAGTAGTCCCGGGACAGGGTTTCAAGGCTACACCTTC
CDR3: CASSPGTGFQGYTF

V: TRBV6-1
J: TRBJ1-4
size: -
D: -
DNA: TGTGCCAGCAGTGATTCGACAGGCGTTTATAATGAAAAACTGTTTTTT
CDR3: CASSDSTGVYNEKLFF

V: TRBV11-3
J: TRBJ2-1
size: -
D: TRBD2
DNA: TGTGCCAGCAGGTCGGGGGGGACTCACAATGAGCAGTTCTTC
CDR3: CASRSGGTHNEQFF

V: TRBV5-1
J: TRBJ1-4
size: -
D: TRBD1
DNA: TGCGCCAGCAGCTCTTCGAACAGGGGTCTTGGTGAAAAACTGTTTTTT
CDR3: CASSSSNRGLGEKLFF

V: TRBV19
J: TRBJ2-7
size: -
D: TRBD2
DNA: TGTGCCAGTAGCCAAAGCGGGGGGCCGTACGAGCAGTACTTC
CDR3: CASSQSGGPYEQYF

V: TRBV3-1/TRBV3-2
J: TRBJ2-5
size: -
D: TRBD1
DNA: TGTGCCAGCAGCCTTACAGGGGCGGACGAGACCCAGTACTTC
CDR3: CASSLTGADETQYF

V: TRBV6-1
J: TRBJ1-2
size: -
D: TRBD1
DNA: TGTGCCAGCAGTGAAGCGTTTGGGACAGGGAGGTATGGCTACACCTTC
CDR3: CASSEAFGTGRYGYTF

V: TRBV4-1
J: TRBJ2-1
size: -
D: TRBD2
DNA: TGCGCCAGCAGCCTAGCGGGAGCCTCCTACAATGAGCAGTTCTTC
CDR3: CASSLAGASYNEQFF

V: TRBV7-9
J: TRBJ1-2
size: once
D: TRBD1
DNA: TGTGCCAGCAGCTTACAGGGGGTTGGCTACACCTTC
CDR3: CASSLQGVGYTF

V: TRBV19
J: TRBJ2-7
size: -
D: TRBD2
DNA: TGTGCCAGTAGTATCGGGACTAGCGGGAAGGGCTACGAGCAGTACTTC
CDR3: CASSIGTSGKGYEQYF

V: TRBV7-6
J: TRBJ2-2
size: -
D: -
DNA: TGTGCCAGCAGCTTAGTAGGGGGGGAGACCGGGGAGCTGTTTTTT
CDR3: CASSLVGGETGELFF